The 30 T cell receptor beta chains listed next were all sequenced from one sample in a study of beta chain features in type 1 diabetes listed by TCRdb under 2018. Antigens for these TCRs are unknown. Study-wide findings and limitations: In all four CD4+ subsets, TCRB CDR3 length was moderately but significantly shorter in type 1 diabetes patients.

Library method: the immunoSEQ multiplex PCR assay. The entire isolated RNA was reverse transcribed using the High Capacity cDNA Reverse Transcription Kit, and thus expressed TCRB transcripts were sequenced. TCRdb provides this immuneACCESS table in a form limited to in-frame rearrangements. Some clones are lacking; in checked studies, under half of them reflect an unresolved V gene, and why the rest are absent is not known. Recorded for this sample are about 41,000 clones; approximately 61% of them occurred a single time. The top ten constitute around 1.8% of the sample. The sample was Tregs from blood. The intended sense of this specimen's cell subset or site label: regulatory CD4+ T cells. Receptors originate from a man aged 25 to 45 with type 1 diabetes. Some clones in this sample may be carry-over from other donors' samples.

The rearrangement joins TRBV18 to TRBJ2-1, with TRBD2 as a possible D gene (7 bases). CDR3 length: 16 residues. Deletions cut 1 base from V and 8 bases from J, with 18 bases between. Per the germline V gene, CDR1 is KGHSH and CDR2 is LQKENI. CDR3 sequence reads: CASSPRYGGPGDEQFF. The CDR3 DNA reads as TGTGCCAGCTCACCACGTTACGGGGGGCCCGGCGATGAGCAGTTCTTC.

The gene calls are TRBV2 and TRBJ1-1; a weak D match, TRBD1 (5 bases). The CDR3 is made up of 13 amino acids. Per the germline V gene, CDR1 is SNHLY and CDR2 is FYNNEI. Trimming shortened V by 7 bases and J by 3 bases, and 12 bases separated the two germline ends. CDR3 residues: CASMTRVDTEAFF. The CDR3, as DNA: TGTGCCAGCATGACCAGGGTGGACACTGAAGCTTTCTTT. Complete variable domain (other parts from reference TRBV2 and TRBJ1-1): EPEVTQTPSHQVTQMGQEVILRCVPISNHLYFYWYRQILGQKVEFLVSFYNNEISEKSEIFDDQFSVERPDGSNFTLKIRSTKLEDSAMYFCASMTRVDTEAFFGQGTRLTVV.

The chain has TRBV15 and TRBJ2-5; 10 bases are shared with TRBD2. With V trimmed by 5 bases and J by 3 bases, 6 bases remained unmatched. CDR1 LNHNV and CDR2 YYDKDF come from the germline V gene (reference sequence). The length of the CDR3 is 15 residues. The CDR3 sequence: CATSGRLAGKETQYF. The DNA for the CDR3 is TGTGCCACCAGCGGGCGACTAGCGGGCAAAGAGACCCAGTACTTC. The full variable domain, completed using reference TRBV15 and TRBJ2-5, is DAMVIQNPRYQVTQFGKPVTLSCSQTLNHNVMYWYQQKSSQAPKLLFHYYDKDFNNEADTPDNFQSRRPNTSFCFLDIRSPGLGDTAMYLCATSGRLAGKETQYFGPGTRLLVL.

Points on this clone: The germline gene is not matched at one end of the junction; a read error may be the cause. The sample contains more than one DNA sequence encoding this CDR3. This rearrangement joins TRBV6-6 to TRBJ1-1; D unresolved. Germline V gives CDR1 MNHNY, CDR2 SVGAGI (reference sequence). The CDR3 contains 15 residues. The CDR3 nucleotides read TGTGCCAGCAGTTACTCGACTGCCGGGTTCTCTGAAGCCTTCTTT. Amino acid sequence: CASSYSTAGFSEAFF.

The V call is TRBV6-5, the J call TRBJ1-5; D possibly corresponds to TRBD1 (6 bases). This CDR3 has 13 amino acids. Between the trimmed V and J ends, which lost 4 bases and 7 bases, there was a span of 11 bases. Germline values: CDR1 MNHEY, CDR2 SVGAGI. CDR3 coding DNA: TGTGCCAGCAGTTCAAACAGGGACCAGCCCCAGCATTTT. It codes for CASSSNRDQPQHF.

This clone was observed a few times. J is TRBJ1-2 and V is TRBV18; tentative D call: TRBD1 (5 bases). Germline CDR1 and CDR2: KGHSH and LQKENI. The CDR3 loop spans 13 amino acids. V was trimmed by 3 bases and J by 7 bases, leaving 12 bases between them. The CDR3 nucleotides are TGTGCCAGCTCACCTACGCAGGGTGCTGGCTACACCTTC. This gives the protein CASSPTQGAGYTF.

The chain carries TRBV5-1 and TRBJ1-1, with TRBD1 matching 8 bases. The V and J ends lost 5 bases and 11 bases, in that order; junction bases with no gene match: 8. The CDR3 loop spans 12 amino acids. Germline V lookup: CDR1 SGHRS, CDR2 YFSETQ. The CDR3 DNA sequence: TGCGCCAGCAGTCGCCAGGGGGCGGAGGCTTTCTTT. It yields the protein CASSRQGAEAFF.

The rearrangement uses TRBV10-3 and TRBJ2-5, with TRBD2 as a possible D gene (6 bases). With 5 bases removed from V and 2 bases from J, the gap between germline ends came to 9 bases. Per the germline V gene, CDR1 is ENHRY and CDR2 is SYGVKD. This CDR3 comprises 13 residues. CDR3 region: CAISLADQETQYF. In nucleotides, the CDR3 is TGTGCCATCAGTTTAGCGGATCAAGAGACCCAGTACTTC.

The rearrangement joins TRBV6-1 to TRBJ2-7; TRBD1 is a possible D gene (6 bases). V lost 6 bases and J 3 bases, leaving 9 bases between the germline ends. The germline V gene encodes CDR1 MNHNS and CDR2 SASEGT. This CDR3 is 12 amino acids long. The CDR3 loop reads CASSPGVYEQYF. The CDR3 DNA reads as TGTGCCAGCAGCCCAGGGGTCTACGAGCAGTACTTC.

This clone was picked up a small number of times. The chain is built from TRBV28 and TRBJ1-2, with TRBD1 matching 9 bases. Per the germline V gene, CDR1 is MDHEN and CDR2 is SYDVKM. Trimming removed 4 bases from V and 8 bases from J; junction bases left unmatched: 11. This CDR3 is built from 15 residues. CDR3 protein: CASSSIGQGMGGYTF. In nucleotides, the CDR3 is TGTGCCAGCAGTTCTATCGGACAGGGGATGGGCGGCTACACCTTC.

The chain uses TRBV15 and TRBJ2-5; D is uncertain. Trimming cost V 8 bases and J 5 bases, with 24 bases left between them. The length of the CDR3 is 16 residues. CDR1 is LNHNV, CDR2 YYDKDF, per germline (reference sequence). The CDR3 DNA sequence: TGTGCCACCTCAAGAGGTGTTAACCAGTGGTCGGAGACCCAGTACTTC. It specifies CATSRGVNQWSETQYF.

The genes are TRBV5-4 and TRBJ2-7, with TRBD2 matching 8 bases. Germline V CDR1 and CDR2: SGHNT, YYREEE (reference sequence). The junction had 5 bases not matched to a gene; V was cut back by 1 base and J by 2 bases. The CDR3 is made up of 15 amino acids. CDR3 loop: CASSLQSGGAYEQYF. DNA of the CDR3: TGTGCCAGCAGCTTGCAGAGCGGGGGCGCCTACGAGCAGTACTTC.

This chain joins TRBV27 and TRBJ1-2; 9 positions agree with TRBD1. The CDR3 has 13 amino acids. Trimming took 6 bases from V and 4 from J; bases not matched to a gene: 3. Per germline, CDR1 MNHEY and CDR2 SMNVEV (reference sequence). The CDR3 sequence is CASRETGGYGYTF. CDR3 DNA sequence: TGTGCCAGCAGGGAGACAGGGGGCTATGGCTACACCTTC.

The rearrangement joins TRBV2 to TRBJ2-1, with a possible D match to TRBD2 (6 bases). The length of the CDR3 is 16 residues. Germline CDR1 is SNHLY and CDR2 is FYNNEI. V shed 4 bases and J shed 3 bases, with 16 bases lying between them. In DNA, the CDR3 is TGTGCCAGCAGTGGGTCGTACGGGAGCCTCTACAATGAGCAGTTCTTC. Translated: CASSGSYGSLYNEQFF.

The chain joins TRBV5-4 to TRBJ1-1, with TRBD1 as a possible D gene (6 bases). The CDR3 runs to 15 residues. Deletions cut 3 bases from V and 5 bases from J, with 17 bases between. Germline V gives CDR1 SGHNT, CDR2 YYREEE (reference sequence). The DNA for the CDR3 is TGTGCCAGCAGCTACGAACAGGGTTGGGGGACTGAAGCTTTCTTT. It translates to CASSYEQGWGTEAFF.

The rearrangement links TRBV6-5 to TRBJ1-2; perhaps TRBD1 as D (5 bases). The CDR3 extends over 13 amino acids. V was cut by 8 bases and J by 8 bases, with 18 bases left in between. Germline CDR1 and CDR2: MNHEY and SVGAGI. The CDR3 sequence is CASAYLGREGYTF. In DNA, the CDR3 is TGTGCCAGCGCCTACTTGGGGCGGGAGGGCTACACCTTC.

The chain employs TRBV29-1 and TRBJ2-3; 8 bases map to TRBD1. The CDR3 sequence is 17 residues long. The junction had 13 bases not matched to a gene; V was cut back by 1 base and J by 4 bases. Germline V gene lookup returns CDR1 SQVTM and CDR2 ANQGSEA. The CDR3 DNA sequence: TGCAGCGTTGAAGCGTTCCGCAGGGGGCTAAGTCCAGATACGCAGTATTTT. Its translation: CSVEAFRRGLSPDTQYF.

V gene TRBV23-1 combines with J gene TRBJ2-1; possibly TRBD2 for D (5 bases). TRBV23-1 is filed as an ORF, its function uncertain. The CDR3 covers 17 residues. V was trimmed by 8 bases and J by 2 bases, leaving 22 bases between them. Here the CDR3 reads CASEKTIGVGPYNEQFF. DNA for the CDR3: TGCGCCAGCGAAAAAACTATCGGGGTCGGCCCCTACAATGAGCAGTTCTTC.

This clone was picked up a small number of times. The CDR3 loop is CASSYNRGWEQYF. CDR3 nucleotide sequence: TGTGCCAGCAGTTACAACAGGGGGTGGGAGCAGTACTTC. J is TRBJ2-5 and V is TRBV6-6; TRBD1 agrees at 8 bases. Germline loops: CDR1 MNHNY, CDR2 SVGAGI (reference sequence). The CDR3 has 13 amino acids. V dropped 2 bases and J dropped 11; count of bases not matched to a gene: 7.

The chain has TRBV5-1 and TRBJ2-6, with unresolved D. CDR3 size: 16 residues. Trimming pared 0 bases from V and 4 bases from J, leaving 11 bases between. CDR1 and CDR2 from the germline V gene are SGHRS and YFSETQ. The DNA for the CDR3 is TGCGCCAGCAGCTTGGCCTGGGCTCCGGGGGCCAACGTCCTGACTTTC. Its protein product is CASSLAWAPGANVLTF.

This clone has more than one count but fewer than ten. This chain uses TRBV4-1 with TRBJ2-7, with 7 bases matching TRBD2. With V trimmed by 0 bases and J by 0 bases, 8 bases remained unmatched. CDR1 and CDR2 (germline): MGHRA, YSYEKL. The CDR3 is 17 residues long. Here the CDR3 DNA reads TGCGCCAGCAGCCAAGATCCCCCAGCGGGGATCTCCTACGAGCAGTACTTC. It translates to CASSQDPPAGISYEQYF.

The rearrangement links TRBV4-1 to TRBJ2-2, with TRBD2 identical over 10 bases. There are 19 residues in the CDR3. Germline-derived CDR1 and CDR2 are MGHRA and YSYEKL. The junction had 11 bases not matched to a gene; V was cut back by 1 base and J by 3 bases. The CDR3 is CASSQARLSGGRYTGELFF. The CDR3 DNA reads as TGCGCCAGCAGCCAAGCCCGCCTTAGCGGGGGGAGATACACCGGGGAGCTGTTTTTT.

This clone was recorded once. The chain couples TRBV21-1 to TRBJ2-2; TRBD1 is the table's D call and was not checked against the DNA. TRBV21-1 is listed as a pseudogene. CDR3 length equals 15 residues. This CDR3 reads CASSKAQGVPGELFF. The CDR3 DNA is TGTGCCAGCAGCAAGGCACAGGGAGTTCCCGGGGAGCTGTTTTTT.

Written as DNA, the CDR3 is TGTGCCAGCTCACCCCGGGACAGCTATGGCTACACCTTC. It codes for CASSPRDSYGYTF. The chain employs TRBV18 and TRBJ1-2, with 7 bases identical to TRBD1. V gave up 3 bases and J gave up 4 bases; unmatched junction bases: 2. The CDR3 runs to 13 residues. Germline V CDR1 and CDR2: KGHSH, LQKENI.

This clone was counted only a few times. The V gene is TRBV7-8, the J gene TRBJ2-5; D perhaps matches TRBD2 (6 bases). Germline CDR1 SGHVS, CDR2 FQNEAQ. The CDR3 is 14 amino acids. V lost 5 bases to trimming and J lost 0 bases, with 10 bases between them. CDR3 in amino acids: CASSPRDYQETQYF. The CDR3 nucleotides read TGTGCCAGCAGCCCCCGGGACTACCAAGAGACCCAGTACTTC.

The chain combines TRBV18 with TRBJ2-5, with D maybe TRBD2 (5 bases). Trimming removed 4 bases at V and 3 bases at J, with 24 bases between. This CDR3 contains 18 residues. Germline loops: CDR1 KGHSH, CDR2 LQKENI. In DNA, the CDR3 is TGTGCCAGCTCACACTATGGGCCGCGCGCCCGGAGGAAAGAGACCCAGTACTTC. Its translation is CASSHYGPRARRKETQYF. The complete variable domain, with remaining parts taken from reference TRBV18 and TRBJ2-5, reads NAGVMQNPRHLVRRRGQEARLRCSPMKGHSHVYWYRQLPEEGLKFMVYLQKENIIDESGMPKERFSAEFPKEGPSILRIQQVVRGDSAAYFCASSHYGPRARRKETQYFGPGTRLLVL.

The gene calls are TRBV9 and TRBJ2-7; the D is unclear. The CDR3 totals 14 residues. Germline loops: CDR1 SGDLS, CDR2 YYNGEE. The V and J ends lost 4 bases and 3 bases respectively, with 14 bases between them. The CDR3 bases are TGTGCCAGCAGCCCCGGGTCTAATCTCTACGAGCAGTACTTC. Amino acids: CASSPGSNLYEQYF.

The V and J genes are TRBV29-1 and TRBJ1-4; possible D gene TRBD1, 5 bases. Germline V gene lookup returns CDR1 SQVTM and CDR2 ANQGSEA. V lost 4 bases and J 3 bases, leaving 9 bases between the germline ends. CDR3 length equals 13 residues. The CDR3 sequence is CSVGNRPNEKLFF. The CDR3 DNA reads TGCAGCGTTGGAAACAGGCCTAATGAAAAACTGTTTTTT.

The chain is built from TRBV5-1 and TRBJ2-3; possibly TRBD2 for D (5 bases). The CDR3 totals 16 residues. Germline lookup yields CDR1 SGHRS and CDR2 YFSETQ. Between the trimmed V and J ends, which lost 2 bases and 1 base, there was a span of 14 bases. The DNA for the CDR3 is TGCGCCAGCAGCTTTCATCCAGGACTGGGCACAGATACGCAGTATTTT. Its protein is CASSFHPGLGTDTQYF.

CDR3 sequence (DNA): TGTGCCAGTAGTATACAAGAGGGAAACAATGAGCAGTTCTTC. It specifies CASSIQEGNNEQFF. The chain has TRBV19 and TRBJ2-1; TRBD2 might be the D (5 bases). Trimming took off 2 bases at V and 5 bases at J, with 10 bases between the two ends. This CDR3 is 14 amino acids long. Germline V gene data show CDR1 as LNHDA and CDR2 as SQIVND (reference sequence).